Following are 2 T cell receptor beta chains from one sample sequenced in a study of shared clonotypes between healthy human individuals (dated by TCRdb to about 2020). The library was built by means of the immunoSEQ multiplex PCR assay. TCRdb took over this immuneACCESS table, retaining in-frame rearrangements with V and J assigned. Such tables are incomplete; in checked studies, under half of the missing clones stem from an unresolved V gene, and the remainder is unexplained. The sample records under 1,100,000 clones, about 76% of which are singletons. Of the sample, 1.4% falls within the top ten clones. The sequenced material came from memory CD4+ T cells sorted from blood. Read against the paper, the sample's cell subset or site label means: CD45RA-negative fraction. These receptors all come from a young man in good health.

Regarding this clone: Possible read error: a much larger clone is one base away. The chain links TRBV4-2 to TRBJ1-1; 9 nucleotides line up with TRBD1. The germline gives CDR1 LGHNA, CDR2 YNFKEQ. The CDR3 totals 15 residues. Here the CDR3 DNA reads TGTGCCGGCAGCAAGGGACAGGGAATGGTCACTGAAGCTTTCTTT. It translates to CAGSKGQGMVTEAFF.

This chain connects TRBV19 to TRBJ2-1, with TRBD1 matching 8 bases. J gave up 7 bases and V 7 bases, and 6 bases lay outside the gene matches. The CDR3 sequence is 13 residues long. Germline V gene data show CDR1 as LNHDA and CDR2 as SQIVND (reference sequence). Here the CDR3 DNA reads TGTGCCAGTATTGACAGGGGTCGGAATGAGCAGTTCTTC. Residues: CASIDRGRNEQFF. Supplemented by reference TRBV19 and TRBJ2-1, the full variable domain reads DGGITQSPKYLFRKEGQNVTLSCEQNLNHDAMYWYRQDPGQGLRLIYYSQIVNDFQKGDIAEGYSVSREKKESFPLTVTSAQKNPTAFYLCASIDRGRNEQFFGPGTRLTVL.